This TCR beta chain derives from a study of T cell changes during pregnancy in multiple sclerosis. There are 15 residues in the CDR3. Germline CDR1 reads MNHEY; CDR2 reads SVGAGI. V was pared by 5 bases and J by 1 base, with 11 bases between. TCRdb keeps only in-frame clones here, not all; method: immunoSEQ multiplex PCR. The sample shows almost 50,000 clones, roughly nine tenths of them seen only once. This sample comprised CD8+ T cells from peripheral blood mononuclear cells, obtained after pregnancy. This receptor was taken from a female donor with multiple sclerosis, enrolled in a pregnancy study. This chain connects TRBV6-5 to TRBJ2-2; possible D gene TRBD1, 6 bases. The CDR3 reads CASSRQAENTGELFF. In nucleotides, the CDR3 is TGTGCCAGCAGTCGACAGGCGGAGAACACCGGGGAGCTGTTTTTT.